This T cell receptor beta chain was sequenced in a study of blood T cell repertoires in COVID-19. Study background: PBMCs, B-cell-depleted T cells, or T cells provided the cDNA or gDNA that made up the material.

The data were produced by immunoSEQ multiplex PCR, yet TCRdb's version contains in-frame clones alone and is incomplete. The repertoire has about 190,000 clones, around 82% of them found once; the top ten carry 2.5% to 3.5%. Losses at the gene ends were 5 bases for V and 0 bases for J; bases not matched to a gene: 4. CDR1 and CDR2 from the germline V gene are ENHRY and SYGVKD. This CDR3 has 15 residues. The chain recombines TRBV10-3 with TRBJ2-1; 7 bases agree with TRBD1. The sequenced sample was peripheral blood. This TCR was sampled from a man aged 50 to 60 with active or convalescent COVID-19. The DNA for the CDR3 is TGTGCCATCAGTAATGACAGGGTCTCCTACAATGAGCAGTTCTTC. Protein: CAISNDRVSYNEQFF.